This TCR beta chain is from a study of blood T cells in healthy people across ages (dated by TCRdb to about 2015). Broadly, across the study: In model experiments, template switching captured about one uniquely barcoded TCR beta cDNA molecule for every two T cells. Age-related changes in TCR beta repertoire diversity were measured in the study by deep sequencing normalized with unique cDNA molecular identifiers. The donors were divided into four age groups: young (average approximately 17 years), middle-aged (almost 40), aged (approximately 64) and long-lived (roughly 82). Donors of different ages were randomly distributed across sequencing lanes to avoid experimental bias. For two donors (one aged 18 to 30 and one aged 80 or older), the study analyzed two additional independent replicas of 1 million unique cDNA reads from the same blood draw.

On the study overall, not on this receptor specifically: Compared with the aged group, more naive CD4+ T cells, fewer expanded clones and increased TCR diversity were shown by the long-lived group, suggesting age selection. Total diversity estimates from one million sequenced T cells were considered lower bounds and underestimates. There was a strong correlation between observed TCR beta diversity and the percentage of naive T cells measured by flow cytometry. Bulk unsorted PBMC profiling prevented conclusive comparison of naive and antigen-experienced compartments. The CMV infection status of donors was not known, potentially confounding age-related changes in expanded clonotypes. Observed TCR beta diversity per million T cells fell roughly linearly with age, and a significant reduction was already apparent by age about 36.

In this sample, this clonotype turned up once. Its binding antigen is unknown. No base qualities exist here, and no much larger clone lies one base off it. The roughly 37 donors, aged 6 to 90 years, were systemically healthy Caucasian individuals from Russia. Around 9.8 milliliters of peripheral blood were collected from each donor into EDTA-treated Vacutainer tubes. PBMCs were isolated by Ficoll-Paque density-gradient centrifugation, with at least 7 million obtained per sample. Total RNA, at least 6 micrograms per sample, was extracted from PBMCs with Trizol reagent. Naive CD45RAhigh/CD27high T cell percentages were measured by flow cytometry on a PBMC aliquot from every donor. CDR1 and CDR2, per the germline V gene (reference sequence), are SEHNR and FQNEAQ. Clipping removes 5 bases from V and 0 bases from J, with 8 as the unmatched junction base count. Reading from cysteine to phenylalanine, the CDR3 counts 17 amino acids. Just the 51-base CDR3 DNA is kept, in frame starting at base 1.

Library preparation employed 5' RACE. Instrument on record: Illumina HiSeq 2500. A second roughly 7 to 12 cycle PCR used a sample-barcoded 5' primer and a J-beta primer mix. Each TCR beta cDNA molecule received a unique molecular identifier from a template-switch 5' adaptor carrying 12 random nucleotides. At least 3 million CDR3-containing paired-end reads were obtained from each sample. The Mint cDNA synthesis kit, primed by a TRBC-specific oligonucleotide, was used to synthesize first-strand cDNA from all RNA. Following uracil-DNA glycosylase treatment, all cDNA underwent a first 18-cycle PCR with the universal primers M1SS and BC2_uni_R. Concerning the study's data processing: For normalization, 1 million high-quality reads were randomly selected from each sample, with every read carrying a distinct molecular identifier. Instead of being binned into consensus sequences, reads that shared molecular identifiers were thrown out. CDR3 identification, clonotype clustering and error correction used MiTCR with a Q25 quality threshold and the strictest error-elimination algorithm. A nonparametric unseen species model with Euler transformation was used to estimate lower-bound total TCR beta diversity. TCRdb cleaned the public reads at Q25 with fastp, built clones with MiXCR and kept in-frame beta chains. One record per CDR3 amino acid sequence lists the most common genes and DNA. Clone size and V and J calls follow TCRdb, not the original study. For this sample the table gives some 900,000 distinct CDR3 sequences, of which about 48% were detected only once. Of the sample, about an eighth falls within the top ten clones.

This chain is built from TRBV7-9 and TRBJ2-4; TRBD1 agrees with 9 junctional bases. The sequencing input was blood. The TCR was taken from a man in his thirties or forties in good health. The sequenced DNA: TGTGCCAGCAGCGACACGACAGGGGGGCTAGCCAAAAACATTCAGTACTTC. Its product reads: CASSDTTGGLAKNIQYF.